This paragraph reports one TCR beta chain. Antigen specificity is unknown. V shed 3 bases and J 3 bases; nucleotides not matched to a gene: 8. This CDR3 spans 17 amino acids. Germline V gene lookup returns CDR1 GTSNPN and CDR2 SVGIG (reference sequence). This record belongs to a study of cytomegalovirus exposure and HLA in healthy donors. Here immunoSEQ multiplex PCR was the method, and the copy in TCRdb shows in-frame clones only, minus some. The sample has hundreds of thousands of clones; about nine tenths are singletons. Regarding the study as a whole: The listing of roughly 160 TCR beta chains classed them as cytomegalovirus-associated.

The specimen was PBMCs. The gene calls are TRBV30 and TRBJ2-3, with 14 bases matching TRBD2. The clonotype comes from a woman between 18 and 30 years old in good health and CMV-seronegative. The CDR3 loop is CAWRTGTSGSRTDTQYF. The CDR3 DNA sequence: TGTGCCTGGAGGACCGGGACTAGCGGGAGCCGGACAGATACGCAGTATTTT.